This T cell receptor beta chain was found in a study of blood T cell repertoires in COVID-19. The germline gives CDR1 LNHDA, CDR2 SQIVND (reference sequence). The V and J ends lost 6 bases and 0 bases respectively, with 14 bases between them. The CDR3 is 16 amino acids. Original processing notes: Nucleated cell number was recorded as an estimate derived from reference gene primer amplification. Sequencing was performed with immunoSEQ multiplex PCR; in TCRdb, only in-frame clones are kept and a portion is missing. The V and J calls and the clone size are those of that table, but D and trimming were determined from the DNA. The repertoire consists of approximately 70,000 clones, with around 85% occurring once and the leading ten covering just under 10%.

Sequencing was performed on peripheral blood. The chain carries TRBV19 and TRBJ2-2; D is undetermined. The sequence came from a woman in her forties or fifties with acute or convalescent COVID-19. In DNA form, the CDR3 reads TGTGCCAGTAGCTCGACTGAGTTTACGAACACCGGGGAGCTGTTTTTT. Encoded protein: CASSSTEFTNTGELFF.